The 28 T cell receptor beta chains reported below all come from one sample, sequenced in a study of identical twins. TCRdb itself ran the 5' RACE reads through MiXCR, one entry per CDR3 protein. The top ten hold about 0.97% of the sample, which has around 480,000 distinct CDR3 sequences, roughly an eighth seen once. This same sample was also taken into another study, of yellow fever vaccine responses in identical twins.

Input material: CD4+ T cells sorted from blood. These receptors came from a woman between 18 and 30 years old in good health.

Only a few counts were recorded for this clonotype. CDR3 sequence: CASSAVGGNPDTQYF. CDR3 DNA sequence: TGTGCCAGCAGCGCTGTAGGCGGGAACCCAGATACGCAGTATTTT. The J gene is TRBJ2-3, the V gene TRBV9; weak D call: TRBD2 (6 bases). The germline gives CDR1 SGDLS, CDR2 YYNGEE. This CDR3 has 15 amino acids. Trimming shortened V by 3 bases and J by 4 bases, and 15 bases separated the two germline ends.

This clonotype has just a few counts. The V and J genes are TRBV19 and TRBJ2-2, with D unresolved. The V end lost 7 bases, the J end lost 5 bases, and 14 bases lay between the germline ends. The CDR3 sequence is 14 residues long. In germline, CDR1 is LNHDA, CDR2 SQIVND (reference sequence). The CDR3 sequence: CASTPTVYTGELFF. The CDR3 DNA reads TGTGCCAGTACCCCCACGGTCTATACCGGGGAGCTGTTTTTT.

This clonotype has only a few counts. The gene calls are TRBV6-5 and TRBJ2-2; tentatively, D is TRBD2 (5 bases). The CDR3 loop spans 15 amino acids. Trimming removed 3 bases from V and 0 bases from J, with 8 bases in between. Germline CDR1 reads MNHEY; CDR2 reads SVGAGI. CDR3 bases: TGTGCCAGCAGTTATCTAGCTGCGAACACCGGGGAGCTGTTTTTT. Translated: CASSYLAANTGELFF.

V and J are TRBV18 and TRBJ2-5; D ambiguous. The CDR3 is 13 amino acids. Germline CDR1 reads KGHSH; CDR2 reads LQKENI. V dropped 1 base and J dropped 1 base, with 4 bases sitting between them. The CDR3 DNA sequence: TGTGCCAGCTCACCACACCCCCAAGAGACCCAGTACTTC. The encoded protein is CASSPHPQETQYF.

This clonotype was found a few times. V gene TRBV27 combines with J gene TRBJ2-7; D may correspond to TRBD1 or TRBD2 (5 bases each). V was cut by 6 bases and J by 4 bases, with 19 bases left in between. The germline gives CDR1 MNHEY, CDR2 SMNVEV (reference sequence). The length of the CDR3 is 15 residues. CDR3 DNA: TGTGCCAGCAGACGATCCGGGGCGAAAGAGTACGAGCAGTACTTC. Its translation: CASRRSGAKEYEQYF.

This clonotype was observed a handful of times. The CDR3 nucleotides are TGTGCCATCAGTGATTACTCTGGAAACACCATATATTTT. Translating gives CAISDYSGNTIYF. This rearrangement joins TRBV10-3 to TRBJ1-3; no definite D call. The CDR3 totals 13 residues. V was shortened by 3 bases and J by 0 bases, with 3 bases between the two germline ends. Per the germline V gene, CDR1 is ENHRY and CDR2 is SYGVKD.

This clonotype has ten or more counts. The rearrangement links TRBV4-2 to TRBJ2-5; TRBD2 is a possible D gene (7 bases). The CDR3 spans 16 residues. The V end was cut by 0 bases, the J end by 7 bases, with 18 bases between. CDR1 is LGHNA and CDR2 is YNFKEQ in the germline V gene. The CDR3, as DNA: TGTGCCAGCAGCCAAGATAGAGGGGGACTAATGGCGACCCAGTACTTC. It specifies CASSQDRGGLMATQYF.

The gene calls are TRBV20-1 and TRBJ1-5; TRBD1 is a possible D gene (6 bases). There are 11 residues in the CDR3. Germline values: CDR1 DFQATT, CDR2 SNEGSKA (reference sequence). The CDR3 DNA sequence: TGCAGCGTCCGGGACAACTCACCCCAGCATTTT. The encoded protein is CSVRDNSPQHF.

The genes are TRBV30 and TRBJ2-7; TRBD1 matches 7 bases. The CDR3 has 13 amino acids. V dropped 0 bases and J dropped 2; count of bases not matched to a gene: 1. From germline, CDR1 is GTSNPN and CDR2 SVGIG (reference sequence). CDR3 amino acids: CAWSVGTAYEQYF. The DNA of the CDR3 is TGTGCCTGGAGTGTTGGGACAGCCTACGAGCAGTACTTC.

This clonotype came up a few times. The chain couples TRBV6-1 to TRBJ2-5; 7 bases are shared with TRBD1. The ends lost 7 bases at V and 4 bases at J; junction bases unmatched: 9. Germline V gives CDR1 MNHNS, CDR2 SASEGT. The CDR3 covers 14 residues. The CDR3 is CASKKGGQGETQYF. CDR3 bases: TGTGCCAGCAAAAAAGGGGGCCAGGGAGAGACCCAGTACTTC.

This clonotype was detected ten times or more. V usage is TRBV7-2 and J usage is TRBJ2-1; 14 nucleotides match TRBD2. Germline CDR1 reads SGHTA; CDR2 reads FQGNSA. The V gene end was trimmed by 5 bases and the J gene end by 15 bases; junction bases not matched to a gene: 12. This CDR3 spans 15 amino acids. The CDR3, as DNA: TGTGCCAGCAGCAGACTAGCGGGGGGGCCTGTAACTGCGTTCTTC. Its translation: CASSRLAGGPVTAFF. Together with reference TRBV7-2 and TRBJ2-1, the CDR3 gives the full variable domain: GAGVSQSPSNKVTEKGKDVELRCDPISGHTALYWYRQSLGQGLEFLIYFQGNSAPDKSGLPSDRFSAERTGGSVSTLTIQRTQQEDSAVYLCASSRLAGGPVTAFFGPGTRLTVL.

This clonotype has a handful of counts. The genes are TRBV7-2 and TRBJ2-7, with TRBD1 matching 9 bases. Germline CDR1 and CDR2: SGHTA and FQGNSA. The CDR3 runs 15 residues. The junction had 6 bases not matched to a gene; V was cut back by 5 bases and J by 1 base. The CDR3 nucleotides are TGTGCCAGCAGCAGCTCGACAGGGGGTTCCTACGAGCAGTACTTC. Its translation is CASSSSTGGSYEQYF.

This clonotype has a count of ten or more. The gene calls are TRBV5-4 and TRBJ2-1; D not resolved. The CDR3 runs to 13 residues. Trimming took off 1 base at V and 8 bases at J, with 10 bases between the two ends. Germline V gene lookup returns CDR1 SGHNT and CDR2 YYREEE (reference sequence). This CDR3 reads CASSLSLGDEQFF. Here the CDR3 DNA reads TGTGCCAGCAGCTTGTCCCTGGGCGATGAGCAGTTCTTC. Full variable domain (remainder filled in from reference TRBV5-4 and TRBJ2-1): ETGVTQSPTHLIKTRGQQVTLRCSSQSGHNTVSWYQQALGQGPQFIFQYYREEENGRGNFPPRFSGLQFPNYSSELNVNALELDDSALYLCASSLSLGDEQFFGPGTRLTVL.

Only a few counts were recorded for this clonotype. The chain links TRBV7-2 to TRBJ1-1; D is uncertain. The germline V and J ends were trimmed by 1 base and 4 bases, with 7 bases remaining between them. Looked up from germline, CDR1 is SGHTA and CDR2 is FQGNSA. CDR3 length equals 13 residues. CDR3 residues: CASSLGFGTEAFF. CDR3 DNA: TGTGCCAGCAGCTTAGGTTTTGGCACTGAAGCTTTCTTT.

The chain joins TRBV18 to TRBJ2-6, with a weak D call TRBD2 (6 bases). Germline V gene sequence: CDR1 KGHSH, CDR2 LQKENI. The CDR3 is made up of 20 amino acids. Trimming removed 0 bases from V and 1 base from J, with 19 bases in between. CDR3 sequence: CASSPPVGGIGGSGANVLTF. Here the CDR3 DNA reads TGTGCCAGCTCACCACCCGTCGGGGGAATAGGAGGATCTGGGGCCAACGTCCTGACTTTC.

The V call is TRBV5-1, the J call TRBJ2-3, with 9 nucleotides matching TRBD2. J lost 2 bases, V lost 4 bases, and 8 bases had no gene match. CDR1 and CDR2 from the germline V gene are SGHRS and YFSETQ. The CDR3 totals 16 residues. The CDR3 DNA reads TGCGCCAGCAGCCCCAGCGGGAGGATCTACACAGATACGCAGTATTTT. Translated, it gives CASSPSGRIYTDTQYF.

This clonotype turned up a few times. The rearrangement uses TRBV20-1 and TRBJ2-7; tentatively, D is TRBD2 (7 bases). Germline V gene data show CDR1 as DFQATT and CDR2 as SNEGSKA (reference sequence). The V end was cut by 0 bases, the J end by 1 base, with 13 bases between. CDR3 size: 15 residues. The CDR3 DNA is TGCAGTGCTAGAGATTGGGGGGGGCGGTCCTACGAGCAGTACTTC. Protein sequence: CSARDWGGRSYEQYF.

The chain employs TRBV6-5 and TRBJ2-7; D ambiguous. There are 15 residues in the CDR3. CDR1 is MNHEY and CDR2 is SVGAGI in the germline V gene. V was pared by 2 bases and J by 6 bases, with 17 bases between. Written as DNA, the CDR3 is TGTGCCAGCAGTTACCCCCAGAGGAGCCAGGCCGAGCAGTACTTC. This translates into CASSYPQRSQAEQYF.

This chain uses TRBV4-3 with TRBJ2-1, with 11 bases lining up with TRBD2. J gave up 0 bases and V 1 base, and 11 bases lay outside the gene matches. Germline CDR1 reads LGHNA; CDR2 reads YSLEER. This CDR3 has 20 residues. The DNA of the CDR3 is TGCGCCAGCAGCCAAGGACCGATACTAGCGGGAGCAAGCTCCTACAATGAGCAGTTCTTC. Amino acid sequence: CASSQGPILAGASSYNEQFF.

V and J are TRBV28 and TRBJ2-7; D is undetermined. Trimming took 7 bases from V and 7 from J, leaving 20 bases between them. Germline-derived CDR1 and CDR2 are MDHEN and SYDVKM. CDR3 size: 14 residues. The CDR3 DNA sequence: TGTGCCAGCACCCGCGCAACTCAATTGGGAGAGCAGTACTTC. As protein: CASTRATQLGEQYF. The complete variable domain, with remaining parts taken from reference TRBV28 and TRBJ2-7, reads DVKVTQSSRYLVKRTGEKVFLECVQDMDHENMFWYRQDPGLGLRLIYFSYDVKMKEKGDIPEGYSVSREKKERFSLILESASTNQTSMYLCASTRATQLGEQYFGPGTRLTVT.

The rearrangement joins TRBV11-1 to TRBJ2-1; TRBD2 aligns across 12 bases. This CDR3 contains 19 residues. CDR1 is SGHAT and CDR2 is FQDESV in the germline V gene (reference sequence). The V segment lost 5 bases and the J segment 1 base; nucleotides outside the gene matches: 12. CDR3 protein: CASSPLRGLAGVSYNEQFF. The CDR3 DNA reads TGTGCCAGCAGCCCCCTGAGGGGACTAGCGGGTGTATCCTACAATGAGCAGTTCTTC.

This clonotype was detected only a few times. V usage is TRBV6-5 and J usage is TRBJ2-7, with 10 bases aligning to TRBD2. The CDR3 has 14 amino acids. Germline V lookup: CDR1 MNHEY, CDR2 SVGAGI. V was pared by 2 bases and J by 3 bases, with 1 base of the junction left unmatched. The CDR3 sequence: CASSYGLAVYEQYF. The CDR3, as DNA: TGTGCCAGCAGTTACGGACTAGCGGTCTACGAGCAGTACTTC.

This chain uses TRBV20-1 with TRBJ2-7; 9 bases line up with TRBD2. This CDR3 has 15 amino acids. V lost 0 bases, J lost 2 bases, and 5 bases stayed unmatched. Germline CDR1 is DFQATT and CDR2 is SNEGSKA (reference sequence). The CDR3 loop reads CSARDPRTSAYEQYF. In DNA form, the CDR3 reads TGCAGTGCTAGAGATCCCCGGACTAGCGCCTACGAGCAGTACTTC.

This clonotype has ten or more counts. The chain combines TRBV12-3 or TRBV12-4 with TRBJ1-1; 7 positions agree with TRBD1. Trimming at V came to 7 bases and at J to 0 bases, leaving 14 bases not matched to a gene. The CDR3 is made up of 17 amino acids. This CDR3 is CASTTTGSIGMNTEAFF. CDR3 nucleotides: TGTGCCAGCACCACGACAGGGAGTATTGGTATGAACACTGAAGCTTTCTTT.

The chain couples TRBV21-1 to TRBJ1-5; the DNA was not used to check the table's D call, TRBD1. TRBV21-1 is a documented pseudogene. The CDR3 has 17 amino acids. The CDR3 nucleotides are TGTGCCAGCAGCAAAGAAGAGGACAGGGGCGGCAATCAGCCCCAGCATTTT. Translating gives CASSKEEDRGGNQPQHF.

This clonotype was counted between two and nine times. The CDR3 bases are TGTGCCAGCAGCGCCCGGGACAGGCTACAAAGGGGAAACACCATATATTTT. Its translation: CASSARDRLQRGNTIYF. The chain joins TRBV7-9 to TRBJ1-3; TRBD1 aligns across 8 bases. The CDR3 is 17 amino acids. With V trimmed by 5 bases and J by 4 bases, 13 bases remained unmatched. Germline V gene data show CDR1 as SEHNR and CDR2 as FQNEAQ (reference sequence). The whole variable domain, filled in from reference TRBV7-9 and TRBJ1-3, reads DTGVSQNPRHKITKRGQNVTFRCDPISEHNRLYWYRQTLGQGPEFLTYFQNEAQLEKSRLLSDRFSAERPKGSFSTLEIQRTEQGDSAMYLCASSARDRLQRGNTIYFGEGSWLTVV.

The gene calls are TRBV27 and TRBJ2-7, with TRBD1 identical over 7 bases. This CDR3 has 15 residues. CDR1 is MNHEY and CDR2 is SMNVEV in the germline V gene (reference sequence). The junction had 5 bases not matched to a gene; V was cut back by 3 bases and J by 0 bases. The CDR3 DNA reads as TGTGCCAGCAGTTTCGGCAGGGGGTACTCCTACGAGCAGTACTTC. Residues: CASSFGRGYSYEQYF.

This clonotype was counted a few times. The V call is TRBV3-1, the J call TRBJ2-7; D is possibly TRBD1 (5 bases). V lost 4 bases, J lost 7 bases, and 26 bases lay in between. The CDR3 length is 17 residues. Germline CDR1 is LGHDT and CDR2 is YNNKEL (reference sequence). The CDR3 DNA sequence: TGTGCCAGCAGCCGAAGTGGATTTTGGGGCACAGCGTCAGAGCAGTACTTC. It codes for CASSRSGFWGTASEQYF.